The 26 T cell receptor beta chains in this list originate from one sample, sequenced in a study of blood T cells in healthy people across ages. Combining a sample-barcoded 5' primer with a J-beta primer mix, a second PCR ran for about 7 to 11 cycles. TCRdb called the 5' RACE reads again in MiXCR, with one record for every CDR3 protein. The sample has about 730,000 distinct CDR3 sequences, around 40% seen once. Sequenced material: blood. The receptors derive from a woman aged 55-70 years in good health.

V is TRBV10-3 and J is TRBJ2-2; D is possibly TRBD2 (6 bases). The V end lost 0 bases, the J end lost 3 bases, and 8 bases lay between the germline ends. The CDR3 contains 15 residues. Germline CDR1 reads ENHRY; CDR2 reads SYGVKD. The CDR3 sequence: CAISESGTDTGELFF. The CDR3 nucleotides are TGTGCCATCAGTGAGTCGGGGACTGACACCGGGGAGCTGTTTTTT.

This chain links TRBV20-1 with TRBJ1-1; the D is unclear. CDR1 DFQATT and CDR2 SNEGSKA come from the germline V gene (reference sequence). The CDR3 covers 11 residues. The CDR3 spells CSPTRGTEAFF. CDR3 in DNA: TGCAGCCCTACTCGGGGCACTGAAGCTTTCTTT.

V gene TRBV6-1 combines with J gene TRBJ1-1; D is unclear. V gave up 0 bases and J gave up 7 bases, with 12 bases separating them. The CDR3 has 14 residues. Germline-derived CDR1 and CDR2 are MNHNS and SASEGT. The CDR3 coding sequence is TGTGCCAGCAGTGAAGCTGTCGGGAGGGATGAAGCTTTCTTT. This encodes CASSEAVGRDEAFF.

This clonotype was seen a handful of times. The rearrangement links TRBV6-5 to TRBJ2-1, with D hard to call. Germline V CDR1 and CDR2: MNHEY, SVGAGI. V was trimmed by 0 bases and J by 0 bases, leaving 9 bases between them. This CDR3 region has 16 residues. In DNA, the CDR3 is TGTGCCAGCAGTTACTCGGGGTACCTCTCCTACAATGAGCAGTTCTTC. It specifies CASSYSGYLSYNEQFF.

The gene calls are TRBV5-1 and TRBJ2-7; D remains unclear. Germline CDR1 and CDR2: SGHRS and YFSETQ. The CDR3 runs 14 residues. The V end lost 4 bases, the J end lost 0 bases, and 11 bases lay between the germline ends. The CDR3 coding sequence is TGCGCCAGCAGCGTGATTCCGAACTCCTACGAGCAGTACTTC. This encodes CASSVIPNSYEQYF. Full variable domain (rest looked up from reference TRBV5-1 and TRBJ2-7): KAGVTQTPRYLIKTRGQQVTLSCSPISGHRSVSWYQQTPGQGLQFLFEYFSETQRNKGNFPGRFSGRQFSNSRSEMNVSTLELGDSALYLCASSVIPNSYEQYFGPGTRLTVT.

The chain recombines TRBV25-1 with TRBJ2-7, with D hard to call. The CDR3 runs to 13 residues. CDR1 is MGHDK, CDR2 SYGVNS, per germline. V was trimmed by 3 bases and J by 5 bases, leaving 11 bases between them. The CDR3 reads CASSDYEGNEQYF. CDR3 sequence (DNA): TGTGCCAGCAGTGACTACGAAGGAAACGAGCAGTACTTC.

The chain recombines TRBV5-1 with TRBJ2-3, with 13 nucleotides matching TRBD2. CDR1 SGHRS and CDR2 YFSETQ come from the germline V gene. Germline trimming cut 4 bases from V and 2 bases from J; bases unmatched to any gene: 7. The CDR3 spans 17 residues. DNA for the CDR3: TGCGCCAGCAGCCCAAGGACTAGCGGGGGCCCCACAGATACGCAGTATTTT. Protein product: CASSPRTSGGPTDTQYF.

This clonotype was seen a few times. The rearrangement links TRBV5-1 to TRBJ2-3; 8 bases map to TRBD2. Germline V gene lookup returns CDR1 SGHRS and CDR2 YFSETQ. The ends lost 4 bases at V and 0 bases at J; junction bases unmatched: 4. The CDR3 is made up of 15 amino acids. CDR3: CASSLKRESTDTQYF. The CDR3 nucleotides read TGCGCCAGCAGCCTCAAGCGGGAGAGCACAGATACGCAGTATTTT. Using reference TRBV5-1 and TRBJ2-3 for the parts outside the CDR3, the full variable domain is KAGVTQTPRYLIKTRGQQVTLSCSPISGHRSVSWYQQTPGQGLQFLFEYFSETQRNKGNFPGRFSGRQFSNSRSEMNVSTLELGDSALYLCASSLKRESTDTQYFGPGTRLTVL.

The V and J genes are TRBV6-5 and TRBJ2-3; D gene unclear. CDR3 size: 17 residues. Looked up from germline, CDR1 is MNHEY and CDR2 is SVGAGI. The germline V and J ends were trimmed by 2 bases and 3 bases, with 18 bases remaining between them. CDR3 protein: CASSYGRWSVGTDTQYF. The CDR3 DNA sequence: TGTGCCAGCAGTTACGGACGATGGTCGGTAGGAACAGATACGCAGTATTTT.

This clonotype was picked up a small number of times. The chain employs TRBV7-2 and TRBJ1-2; tentatively, D is TRBD1 (5 bases). Trimming stripped 2 bases from V and 3 bases from J, with 10 bases between. This CDR3 is 14 amino acids long. Germline CDR1 reads SGHTA; CDR2 reads FQGNSA. The CDR3 loop reads CASSLLGVDYGYTF. CDR3 in DNA: TGTGCCAGCAGCTTATTGGGGGTGGACTATGGCTACACCTTC.

This clonotype was recorded a few times. The chain carries TRBV6-1 and TRBJ2-6, with D possibly TRBD1 on 5 matching bases. CDR1 is MNHNS, CDR2 SASEGT, per germline. The CDR3 runs to 17 residues. V lost 10 bases, J lost 1 base, and 20 bases lay in between. CDR3: CATPGALALSGANVLTF. The CDR3 nucleotides read TGTGCCACCCCTGGGGCTCTCGCTCTGTCTGGGGCCAACGTCCTGACTTTC.

This clonotype was detected ten times or more. The chain uses TRBV7-2 and TRBJ2-3; D is ambiguous. Germline V gene data show CDR1 as SGHTA and CDR2 as FQGNSA. This CDR3 contains 12 residues. V lost 3 bases and J lost 8, with 9 bases in between. CDR3: CASSFSSLTQYF. In DNA, the CDR3 is TGTGCCAGCAGCTTTAGTTCCCTTACGCAGTATTTT.

As for this clonotype: This may stem from a read error, because a much larger clone lies one nucleotide away. V gene TRBV4-3 combines with J gene TRBJ2-1; TRBD1 matches 9 bases. The DNA end is a closer match to TRBJ2-7, so the J assignment may be wrong. Germline CDR1 LGHNA, CDR2 YSLEER. The CDR3 covers 15 residues. CDR3 in amino acids: CASSQEGTGTREQYF. CDR3 sequence (DNA): TGCGCCAGCAGCCAAGAAGGGACAGGGACGAGGGAGCAGTACTTC.

This rearrangement joins TRBV7-9 to TRBJ2-1; TRBD2 might be the D (6 bases). The length of the CDR3 is 17 residues. Germline V gene lookup returns CDR1 SEHNR and CDR2 FQNEAQ (reference sequence). Trimming cost V 5 bases and J 0 bases, with 17 bases left between them. The chain's CDR3 is CASSPRWRGDSYNEQFF. The CDR3 coding sequence is TGTGCCAGCAGCCCTCGTTGGCGGGGAGACTCCTACAATGAGCAGTTCTTC.

On this clonotype: The junction does not match germline at one end; this may be a read error. This chain links TRBV28 with TRBJ1-4; D remains unclear. The CDR3 loop spans 14 amino acids. Germline-derived CDR1 and CDR2 are MDHEN and SYDVKM. CDR3 sequence reads: CACSNIYLNEKPFF. Here the CDR3 DNA reads TGTGCCTGCAGTAATATCTACCTTAATGAAAAACCGTTTTTT.

In its sample, this clonotype was seen a few times. The chain joins TRBV12-3 or TRBV12-4 to TRBJ2-7, with a possible D match to TRBD1 (6 bases). This CDR3 is built from 14 residues. The V end was cut by 0 bases, the J end by 6 bases, with 12 bases between. The CDR3: CASSLAGASTEQYF. CDR3 nucleotide sequence: TGTGCCAGCAGTTTAGCGGGGGCGTCTACCGAGCAGTACTTC.

The V call is TRBV7-2, the J call TRBJ1-6, with 9 bases identical to TRBD1. The CDR3 runs 13 residues. Trimming at V came to 5 bases and at J to 10 bases, leaving 3 bases not matched to a gene. The germline V gene has CDR1 SGHTA and CDR2 FQGNSA. The CDR3 is CASSGTGRSPLHF. The CDR3 nucleotides read TGTGCCAGCAGCGGGACAGGGAGGTCACCCCTCCACTTT.

Comments on this clonotype: At one of its ends the junction is not consistent with the germline gene, which may arise from a read error. The chain employs TRBV5-1 and TRBJ2-5, with 9 positions matching TRBD2. The CDR3 runs to 14 residues. Looked up from germline, CDR1 is SGHRS and CDR2 is YFSETQ. The CDR3 loop is CASSYQTSGETQNF. CDR3 nucleotide sequence: TGCGCCAGCAGTTACCAGACTAGCGGAGAGACCCAGAACTTC.

The genes are TRBV25-1 and TRBJ2-5; 10 bases agree with TRBD2. CDR3 length equals 14 residues. J gave up 3 bases and V 4 bases, and 2 bases lay outside the gene matches. Germline CDR1 reads MGHDK; CDR2 reads SYGVNS. The chain's CDR3 is CASSATSGKETQYF. For the CDR3, the DNA is TGTGCCAGCAGTGCTACTAGCGGGAAAGAGACCCAGTACTTC.

This clonotype was recorded a few times. A clone one base away is much larger, so this may be a read error. The chain employs TRBV5-1 and TRBJ2-3; D is unresolved. The CDR3 totals 14 residues. Germline V CDR1 and CDR2: SGHRS, YFSETQ. CDR3 DNA sequence: TGCGCCAGCAGCCTTGAGCGAGGCACAGATGCGCAGTATTTT. This translates into CASSLERGTDAQYF.

A note on this clonotype: An end of the junction does not agree with germline; a read error may underlie this. DNA for the CDR3: TGTGCCGGCAGCGCTCCGGGACTAGGAATAGATACGCAGTATTTT. Amino acids: CAGSAPGLGIDTQYF. This rearrangement joins TRBV7-3 to TRBJ2-3, with 8 bases fitting TRBD2. The CDR3 totals 15 residues. The germline gives CDR1 SGHTA, CDR2 FQGTGA.

The chain is built from TRBV10-3 and TRBJ2-7, with D tentatively TRBD1 (5 bases). The CDR3 is 15 amino acids. The ends were cut back, 4 bases at V and 2 bases at J, with 15 bases in the middle. Germline-derived CDR1 and CDR2 are ENHRY and SYGVKD. Here the CDR3 DNA reads TGTGCCATCAGTGTGACAGAACTCCCTACCTACGAGCAGTACTTC. This encodes CAISVTELPTYEQYF.

The chain joins TRBV4-2 to TRBJ2-3, with TRBD2 matching over 16 bases. Per the germline V gene, CDR1 is LGHNA and CDR2 is YNFKEQ. Trimming removed 7 bases from V and 2 bases from J; junction bases left unmatched: 9. CDR3 length equals 18 residues. Written as DNA, the CDR3 is TGTGCCAGCAACAAGGGACTAGCGGGAGGGTCCCTCACAGATACGCAGTATTTT. Translation gives CASNKGLAGGSLTDTQYF.

The chain combines TRBV20-1 with TRBJ2-4; D is unclear. The CDR3 spans 15 residues. The germline V gene encodes CDR1 DFQATT and CDR2 SNEGSKA (reference sequence). The V end was cut by 1 base, the J end by 7 bases, with 17 bases between. The CDR3 nucleotides are TGCAGTGCTAGAGTGGAGAGGCCCCGTGGGAACATTCAGTACTTC. Amino acids: CSARVERPRGNIQYF.

This clonotype was counted many times. The CDR3 spells CASSQGPGELAKNIQYF. The CDR3 DNA is TGCGCCAGCAGCCAGGGACCAGGGGAGTTGGCCAAAAACATTCAGTACTTC. The rearrangement uses TRBV4-1 and TRBJ2-4, with D possibly being TRBD1 (6 bases). V was trimmed by 3 bases and J by 1 base, leaving 16 bases between them. The CDR3 contains 17 residues. Germline CDR1 MGHRA, CDR2 YSYEKL.

The chain uses TRBV20-1 and TRBJ2-7; D gene unclear. CDR1 DFQATT and CDR2 SNEGSKA come from the germline V gene (reference sequence). The CDR3 runs 14 residues. V lost 0 bases to trimming and J lost 1 base, with 10 bases between them. CDR3 coding DNA: TGCAGTGCTAGAGATCAGACAAATTCCTACGAGCAGTACTTC. Its protein product is CSARDQTNSYEQYF.